This T cell receptor (beta chain) is from a study of cytomegalovirus exposure and HLA in healthy donors. Findings and limits, study-wide: Beyond CMV serostatus, there was no information to go on about immune exposure.

About this clone: The antigen remains unidentified.

Trimming at V came to 4 bases and at J to 5 bases, leaving 6 bases not matched to a gene. The CDR3 has 14 amino acids. Germline loops: CDR1 MNHEY, CDR2 SVGAGI. While unrecorded immune exposures were likely, the donors were nominally healthy when sampled. The study ran its PCR with 60 Vbeta and 13 Jbeta primers. Assay: immunoSEQ multiplex PCR; the TCRdb copy retains only in-frame clones and omits some. The sample lists around 160,000 clones; around 78% were seen once. The chain combines TRBV6-5 with TRBJ2-7; 9 bases align to TRBD2. The specimen sequenced was PBMCs. The receptor comes from a man aged 40-55 years in good health and CMV-seropositive. The CDR3 spells CASSFSGRGNEQYF. DNA for the CDR3: TGTGCCAGCAGTTTTAGCGGGAGAGGGAACGAGCAGTACTTC.